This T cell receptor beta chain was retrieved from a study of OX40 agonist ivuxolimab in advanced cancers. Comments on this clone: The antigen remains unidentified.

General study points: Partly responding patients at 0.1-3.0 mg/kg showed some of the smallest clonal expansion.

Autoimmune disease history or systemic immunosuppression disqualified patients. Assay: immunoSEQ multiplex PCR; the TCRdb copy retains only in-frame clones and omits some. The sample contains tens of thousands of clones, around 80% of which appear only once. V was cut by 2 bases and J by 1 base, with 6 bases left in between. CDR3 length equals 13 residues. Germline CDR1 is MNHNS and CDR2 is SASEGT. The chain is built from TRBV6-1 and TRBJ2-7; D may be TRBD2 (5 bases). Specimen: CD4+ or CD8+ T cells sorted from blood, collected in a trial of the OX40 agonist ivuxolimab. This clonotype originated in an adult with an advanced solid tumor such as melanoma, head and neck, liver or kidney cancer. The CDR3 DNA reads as TGTGCCAGCAGTGAAACGGGATCCTACGAGCAGTACTTC. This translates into CASSETGSYEQYF.